This T cell receptor (beta chain) was sequenced during a study of CD8 T cells in ankylosing spondylitis. The study's findings and limits: Peripheral blood held disease-linked clones only at relatively low frequency, and these were CD8+. Some of these motif variants have turned up before, in reports on reactive arthritis synovial fluid and blood. Reportedly, disease-linked clones are significantly enriched in ankylosing spondylitis patients' matched synovial fluid. Characteristic, it appeared, of ankylosing spondylitis blood was a TCR beta motif of several highly homologous variants.

5'-RACE, quantitative and with molecular barcodes, yielded the TCR beta libraries. TCRdb called the 5' RACE reads again in MiXCR, with one record for every CDR3 protein. The sample lists under 450,000 distinct CDR3 sequences; roughly 17% were seen once. In the case of this clonotype: Its antigen remains unknown.

V shed 1 base and J shed 1 base, with 13 bases lying between them. CDR3 length: 15 amino acids. Germline values: CDR1 DFQATT, CDR2 SNEGSKA (reference sequence). V and J are TRBV20-1 and TRBJ1-1; D uncertain. The material sequenced was blood, either unsorted or a sorted T cell fraction (not recorded which). The source is a male donor with ankylosing spondylitis. CDR3 DNA: TGCAGTGCTAGAGTTCGGTCAGAATGGAACACTGAAGCTTTCTTT. Translating it yields CSARVRSEWNTEAFF.